The 16 T cell receptor beta chains in this list originate from one sample, sequenced in a study of T-cell reconstitution after alpha-beta-depleted transplantation in children. Unique molecular identifiers were incorporated when the TCRbeta library was constructed. TCRdb fed the PCR reads into MiXCR, producing one record per CDR3 protein. The sample lists over 400,000 distinct CDR3 sequences; around 46% were seen once. The sequences come from PBMCs, collected before TCRalphabeta/CD19-depleted stem cell transplant. These receptors came from a girl aged 2 to 10 with aplastic anemia, due to receive a stem cell transplant.

This clonotype appeared a few times. The chain has TRBV14 and TRBJ2-3; 15 bases fit TRBD2. V trimming: 4 bases; J trimming: 0 bases; junction bases outside the gene matches: 5. The CDR3 consists of 18 residues. Germline lookup yields CDR1 SGHDN and CDR2 FVKESK. The chain's CDR3 is CASSPGLAGGTSTDTQYF. The CDR3 DNA reads as TGTGCCAGCAGCCCGGGACTAGCGGGAGGCACTAGCACAGATACGCAGTATTTT. Full variable domain (rest looked up from reference TRBV14 and TRBJ2-3): EAGVTQFPSHSVIEKGQTVTLRCDPISGHDNLYWYRRVMGKEIKFLLHFVKESKQDESGMPNNRFLAERTGGTYSTLKVQPAELEDSGVYFCASSPGLAGGTSTDTQYFGPGTRLTVL.

This chain uses TRBV20-1 with TRBJ1-6; no definite D call. Trimming pared 5 bases from V and 9 bases from J, leaving 17 bases between. Germline V CDR1 and CDR2: DFQATT, SNEGSKA (reference sequence). The CDR3 covers 14 residues. CDR3 protein: CSAYETWKGSPLHF. The CDR3 DNA reads as TGCAGTGCTTACGAGACATGGAAGGGTTCACCCCTCCACTTT.

The chain joins TRBV20-1 to TRBJ2-1; TRBD1 aligns across 9 bases. J lost 8 bases, V lost 0 bases, and 11 bases had no gene match. Germline assignment: CDR1 DFQATT and CDR2 SNEGSKA (reference sequence). The CDR3 consists of 16 residues. CDR3 in amino acids: CSAREQGAALMYEQFF. Here the CDR3 DNA reads TGCAGTGCTAGAGAACAGGGGGCCGCTCTAATGTATGAGCAGTTCTTC.

The chain couples TRBV12-3 or TRBV12-4 to TRBJ2-3; D call uncertain. The CDR3 sequence is 14 residues long. V lost 10 bases and J 4 bases, leaving 18 bases between the germline ends. The CDR3 protein is CATSKGLNSDTQYF. The CDR3, as DNA: TGTGCCACCTCGAAAGGGCTCAATTCAGATACGCAGTATTTT.

V usage is TRBV27 and J usage is TRBJ2-1; tentative D call: TRBD1 (5 bases). Trimming took off 5 bases at V and 7 bases at J, with 18 bases between the two ends. CDR1 and CDR2 (germline): MNHEY, SMNVEV (reference sequence). CDR3 length: 15 residues. The CDR3 sequence: CASSPRAGQVNEQFF. CDR3 DNA: TGTGCCAGCAGTCCCCGCGCAGGGCAGGTGAATGAGCAGTTCTTC.

The chain couples TRBV12-3 or TRBV12-4 to TRBJ1-5; D gene uncertain. The germline V and J ends were trimmed by 3 bases and 2 bases, with 11 bases remaining between them. The CDR3 totals 15 residues. The CDR3 loop reads CASSFQTYRNQPQHF. Written as DNA, the CDR3 is TGTGCCAGCAGTTTTCAGACATATCGCAATCAGCCCCAGCATTTT.

This chain connects TRBV12-3 or TRBV12-4 to TRBJ1-5, with a possible D match to TRBD1 (5 bases). The V end lost 1 base, the J end lost 7 bases, and 8 bases lay between the germline ends. CDR3 length equals 13 residues. The CDR3 loop reads CASSLVGHQPQHF. The CDR3 DNA is TGTGCCAGCAGTTTAGTGGGGCACCAGCCCCAGCATTTT.

This chain joins TRBV5-6 and TRBJ2-5; D ambiguous. V was clipped by 4 bases and J by 1 base, with 8 bases between them. Germline V gene data show CDR1 as SGHDT and CDR2 as YYEEEE. This CDR3 spans 13 amino acids. The CDR3 reads CASSPEAQETQYF. DNA of the CDR3: TGTGCCAGCAGCCCAGAGGCCCAAGAGACCCAGTACTTC.

The V gene is TRBV29-1, the J gene TRBJ2-7, with 7 nucleotides matching TRBD2. V gave up 6 bases and J gave up 7 bases; unmatched junction bases: 15. The V gene's germline CDR1 is SQVTM and CDR2 ANQGSEA. This CDR3 contains 14 residues. CDR3 in amino acids: CSVQGREFGVEQYF. CDR3 nucleotide sequence: TGCAGCGTCCAAGGGAGGGAATTTGGGGTTGAGCAGTACTTC.

This clonotype was recorded at least ten times. V is TRBV7-3 and J is TRBJ2-1; D is undetermined. V gave up 5 bases and J gave up 0 bases, with 11 bases separating them. The CDR3 loop spans 15 amino acids. Germline CDR1 SGHTA, CDR2 FQGTGA. As DNA, the CDR3 is TGTGCCAGCAGCGACGGTAGGAGCTCCTACAATGAGCAGTTCTTC. Its protein is CASSDGRSSYNEQFF.

The V call is TRBV7-2, the J call TRBJ2-5; TRBD2 matches at 7 bases. CDR1 and CDR2 from the germline V gene are SGHTA and FQGNSA. This CDR3 comprises 16 residues. The ends lost 3 bases at V and 1 base at J; junction bases unmatched: 8. The CDR3 region has the DNA TGTGCCAGCAGCTTGGTGGCCCTAGCGGTCCAAGAGACCCAGTACTTC. It is translated as CASSLVALAVQETQYF.

As DNA, the CDR3 is TGCAGCGTTCACCTCGCGGGGGGGCCCGGGGATGAGCAGTTCTTC. Its translation: CSVHLAGGPGDEQFF. V is TRBV29-1 and J is TRBJ2-1; 9 bases are a match to TRBD2. The CDR3 runs to 15 residues. Germline CDR1 reads SQVTM; CDR2 reads ANQGSEA. The J segment lost 8 bases and the V segment lost 5 bases, leaving 13 bases of the junction unmatched.

This clonotype was seen a few times. This sequence joins TRBV5-1 and TRBJ2-3, with unresolved D. V gave up 1 base and J gave up 0 bases, with 9 bases separating them. Germline V lookup: CDR1 SGHRS, CDR2 YFSETQ. CDR3 length: 15 residues. The CDR3, as DNA: TGCGCCAGCAGCTTGTTTGGGTCTAGCACAGATACGCAGTATTTT. Its protein is CASSLFGSSTDTQYF.

In its sample, this clonotype was seen a few times. V is TRBV7-2 and J is TRBJ2-7; tentatively, D is TRBD1 (6 bases). The germline V and J ends were trimmed by 1 base and 4 bases, with 17 bases remaining between them. The CDR3 has 16 amino acids. Germline CDR1 SGHTA, CDR2 FQGNSA. As DNA, the CDR3 is TGTGCCAGCAGCTTAGGCTTCAGGGGTCGAGGTTACGAGCAGTACTTC. It is translated as CASSLGFRGRGYEQYF.

This chain uses TRBV3-1 with TRBJ2-3, with TRBD2 as a possible D gene (5 bases). Germline loops: CDR1 LGHDT, CDR2 YNNKEL (reference sequence). This CDR3 has 15 amino acids. V was shortened by 0 bases and J by 4 bases, with 11 bases between the two germline ends. The CDR3 sequence is CASSQEASKADTQYF. DNA of the CDR3: TGTGCCAGCAGCCAAGAAGCTAGCAAAGCAGATACGCAGTATTTT.

A few counts support this clonotype. The chain links TRBV19 to TRBJ2-1; D perhaps matches TRBD2 (6 bases). This CDR3 comprises 13 residues. Germline V CDR1 and CDR2: LNHDA, SQIVND (reference sequence). The V gene lost 9 bases and the J gene lost 5 bases, with 14 bases spanning the gap. The CDR3 protein is CASGGTRDNEQFF. The CDR3 bases are TGTGCCAGCGGCGGGACTCGCGACAATGAGCAGTTCTTC. Full variable domain (outside the CDR3, taken from reference TRBV19 and TRBJ2-1): DGGITQSPKYLFRKEGQNVTLSCEQNLNHDAMYWYRQDPGQGLRLIYYSQIVNDFQKGDIAEGYSVSREKKESFPLTVTSAQKNPTAFYLCASGGTRDNEQFFGPGTRLTVL.